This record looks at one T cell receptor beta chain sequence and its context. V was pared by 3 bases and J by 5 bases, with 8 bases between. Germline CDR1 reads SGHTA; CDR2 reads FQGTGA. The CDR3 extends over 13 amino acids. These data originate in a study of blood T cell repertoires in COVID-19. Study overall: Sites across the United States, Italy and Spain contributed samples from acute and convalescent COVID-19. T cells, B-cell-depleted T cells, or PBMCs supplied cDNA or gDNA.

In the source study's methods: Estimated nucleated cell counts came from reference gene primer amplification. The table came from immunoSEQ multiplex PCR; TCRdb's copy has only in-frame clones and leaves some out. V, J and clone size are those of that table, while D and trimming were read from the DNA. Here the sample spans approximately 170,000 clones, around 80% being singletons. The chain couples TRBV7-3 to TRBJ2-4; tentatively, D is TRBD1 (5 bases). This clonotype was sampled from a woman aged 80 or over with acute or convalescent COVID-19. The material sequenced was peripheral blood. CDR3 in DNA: TGTGCCAGCAGCTTTTCAGGGCAAAACATTCAGTACTTC. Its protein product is CASSFSGQNIQYF.